This T cell receptor (beta chain) is from a study of blood T cell repertoires in COVID-19. Study background: T cells, B-cell-depleted T cells, or PBMCs supplied cDNA or gDNA.

Repertoires were generated with immunoSEQ multiplex PCR, while TCRdb's copy carries only in-frame clones and drops some. This table holds about 260,000 clones, 88% found once. Cohort placement rested on clinical history that participants reported themselves. The TCR comes from a woman between 35 and 50 years old who had been exposed to COVID-19. Sample: PBMCs or T cells enriched from blood (not recorded which).

CDR3 coding DNA: TGCGCCAGCAGCCAACTAGCGGGAGCCACCGGGGAGCTGTTTTTT. Protein product: CASSQLAGATGELFF. This chain uses TRBV4-1 with TRBJ2-2, with 10 nucleotides matching TRBD2. This CDR3 is 15 amino acids long. V shed 2 bases and J 4 bases; nucleotides not matched to a gene: 1. CDR1 is MGHRA, CDR2 YSYEKL, per germline.